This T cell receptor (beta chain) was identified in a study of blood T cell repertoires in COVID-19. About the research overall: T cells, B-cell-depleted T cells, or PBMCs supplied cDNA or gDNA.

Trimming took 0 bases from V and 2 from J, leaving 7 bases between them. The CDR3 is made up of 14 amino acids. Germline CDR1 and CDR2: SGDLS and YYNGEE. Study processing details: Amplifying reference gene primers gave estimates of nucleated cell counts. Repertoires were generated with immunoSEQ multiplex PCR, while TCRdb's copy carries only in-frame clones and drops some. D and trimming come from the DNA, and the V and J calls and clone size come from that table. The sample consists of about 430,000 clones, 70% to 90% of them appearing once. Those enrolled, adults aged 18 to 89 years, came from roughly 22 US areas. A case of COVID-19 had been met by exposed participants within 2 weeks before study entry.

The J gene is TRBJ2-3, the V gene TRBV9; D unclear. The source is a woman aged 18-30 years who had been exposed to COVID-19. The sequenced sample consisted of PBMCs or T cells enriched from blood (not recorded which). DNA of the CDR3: TGTGCCAGCAGCGTAGAGGAGATCACAGATACGCAGTATTTT. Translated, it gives CASSVEEITDTQYF.